The clone carrying this TCR beta chain was seen once. Its antigen is still unknown. Losses at the gene ends were 4 bases for V and 6 bases for J; bases not matched to a gene: 17. This CDR3 comprises 18 residues. Treatment meaning: PENTA 11 planned treatment interruption arm or continuous ART arm. The data are from a study of HIV-infected children after antiretroviral therapy interruption. In the study overall: Most participating children were previously exposed to EBV and CMV. Continuous-treatment samples came from weeks 0, 48 and 150. General study results and limits: Naive CD4+ Gini coefficient rose by interruption end, suggesting clonal expansion. Naive CD4+ CDR3 sharing between time points fell after interruption began.

A 3' RACE protocol on RNA, with unique molecular identifiers, produced the TCR library. TCRdb passed the 3' RACE reads through MiXCR, listing each CDR3 protein once. The table has more than 75,000 distinct CDR3 sequences, approximately 6.9% seen once; the top ten hold about 1.1%. The origin of this receptor is a pool of human donors with HIV. Sequencing was performed on CD45RA+ CD4+ T cells from PBMCs, pooled from several time points, taken from a donor given antiretroviral therapy, either interrupted or continuous. Subset given: naive CD4+ CD45RA+ CD45RO- T cells. V usage is TRBV12-3 or TRBV12-4 and J usage is TRBJ1-2, with TRBD1 identical over 10 bases. The CDR3 is CASSSQPRPGQGYDGYTF. The CDR3 DNA reads TGTGCCAGCAGTTCACAACCCCGTCCGGGACAGGGGTATGATGGCTACACCTTC.